This is a list of T cell receptor beta chains from one sample in a study of tumor-infiltrating lymphocytes in localized non-small cell lung cancer. Profiled with immunoSEQ multiplex PCR; TCRdb holds only in-frame clones, not every one. The table has under 9,500 clones, around four fifths seen once. Sequences were obtained from uninvolved lung tissue not adjacent to the tumor. The receptors stem from a human donor with non-small cell lung cancer. Each CDR3 is given with its conserved first and last residue. D genes are given only for firm matches. Only part of the rows carry a size: once, few, many, or a class if the clone is expanded.

j_call d_call v_call clone_size cdr3_aa cdr3_nt
TRBJ1-2 - TRBV9 once CASSVGITGNYGYTF TGTGCCAGCAGCGTAGGGATTACGGGTAACTATGGCTACACCTTC
TRBJ1-1 - TRBV4-2 - CASSHERGTEAFF TGTGCCAGCAGCCACGAGCGGGGCACTGAAGCTTTCTTT
TRBJ2-3 - TRBV9 - CASSEGRRRDLSTDTQYF TGTGCCAGCAGCGAGGGACGCCGAAGGGATTTAAGCACAGATACGCAGTATTTT
TRBJ1-4 TRBD1 TRBV4-1 - CASSRVSTGQREKLFF TGCGCCAGCAGCCGGGTTTCGACAGGGCAGAGGGAAAAACTGTTTTTT
TRBJ2-3 TRBD1 TRBV23-1 - CASSQSGDRGKYF TGCGCCAGCAGTCAATCGGGAGACAGGGGAAAGTATTTT
TRBJ1-4 - TRBV5-5 once CASSLETLRGEKLFF TGTGCCAGCAGCTTGGAAACCCTTAGGGGTGAAAAACTGTTTTTT
TRBJ2-7 - TRBV27 - CASSLLGGSSSYEQYF TGTGCCAGCAGTTTATTAGGGGGGTCTAGCTCCTACGAGCAGTACTTC
TRBJ2-6 - TRBV7-6 once CASSGQSESHKSGQRLTF TGTGCCAGCAGCGGTCAATCTGAATCTCACAAGTCGGGCCAACGTCTGACTTTC
TRBJ2-3 - TRBV20-1 once CSARGGDTQYF TGCAGTGCTAGGGGAGGCGATACGCAGTATTTT
TRBJ1-2 TRBD1 TRBV7-9 - CASSHPTGEDYTF TGTGCCAGCAGCCACCCGACAGGGGAGGACTACACCTTC
TRBJ1-5 TRBD1 TRBV7-2 - CASSRTGEGQPQHF TGTGCCAGCAGCCGAACAGGGGAGGGGCAGCCCCAGCATTTT
TRBJ1-5 - TRBV5-6 - CASTQGRGNQPQHF TGTGCCAGCACCCAGGGACGGGGCAATCAGCCCCAGCATTTT
TRBJ2-5 TRBD1 TRBV30 - CAWRGTGVRETQYF TGTGCCTGGAGGGGGACAGGGGTTAGGGAGACCCAGTACTTC
TRBJ2-7 - TRBV27 - CASSSTLGSEQYF TGTGCCAGCAGTTCAACGCTAGGTAGCGAGCAGTACTTC
TRBJ1-2 - TRBV7-9 - CASSLASGNYGYTF TGTGCCAGCAGCTTAGCTTCTGGAAACTATGGCTACACCTTC
TRBJ2-1 TRBD2 TRBV6-6 - CASSQLAGGNNEQFF TGTGCCAGCAGTCAACTAGCGGGAGGAAACAATGAGCAGTTCTTC
TRBJ2-5 TRBD2 TRBV5-4 - CASSWGGAGKTQYF TGTGCCAGCAGCTGGGGAGGAGCGGGGAAGACCCAGTACTTC
TRBJ2-5 - TRBV10-3 once CAISEYGPEPETQYF TGTGCCATCAGTGAGTACGGACCGGAGCCGGAGACCCAGTACTTC
TRBJ1-3 - TRBV28 - CASSSAGGIGNTIYF TGTGCCAGCAGTTCGGCGGGGGGAATTGGAAACACCATATATTTT
TRBJ2-7 TRBD2 TRBV28 - CASSFPGGAYEQYF TGTGCCAGCAGTTTTCCGGGAGGGGCCTACGAGCAGTACTTC
TRBJ2-5 TRBD1 TRBV5-4 - CASRQGDETQYF TGTGCCAGCCGACAGGGGGATGAGACCCAGTACTTC
TRBJ2-3 - TRBV27 - CASSLRSPPGTQYF TGTGCCAGCAGTCTGCGGTCGCCCCCGGGTACGCAGTATTTT
TRBJ1-1 TRBD1 TRBV28 once CASSAPGQITEAFF TGTGCCAGCAGTGCGCCGGGACAGATCACTGAAGCTTTCTTT
TRBJ2-7 - TRBV12-2 - CASRPAPSTSGWVDHEQYF TGTGCAAGTCGCCCAGCCCCGTCGACTAGCGGGTGGGTGGATCACGAGCAGTACTTC
TRBJ2-7 TRBD2 TRBV9 - CASSVGLAGGPYEQYF TGTGCCAGCAGCGTGGGGCTAGCGGGGGGTCCCTACGAGCAGTACTTC
TRBJ2-5 - TRBV11-2 - CASSLVDRIGETQYF TGTGCCAGCAGCTTAGTAGACAGGATTGGGGAGACCCAGTACTTC
TRBJ1-1 - TRBV7-2 once CASSLQIFNTEAFF TGTGCCAGCAGCCTTCAGATTTTTAACACTGAAGCTTTCTTT
TRBJ2-4 TRBD2 TRBV13 few CASSLQRLAGGRAKNIQYF TGTGCCAGCAGCTTACAACGACTAGCGGGGGGAAGAGCCAAAAACATTCAGTACTTC
TRBJ1-1 - TRBV5-1 - CASSPRRGEAFF TGCGCCAGCAGCCCCCGGAGGGGGGAAGCTTTCTTT
TRBJ2-1 - TRBV7-6 few CASSLAGDYNEQFF TGTGCCAGCAGCTTAGCAGGAGACTACAATGAGCAGTTCTTC
TRBJ1-1 TRBD1 TRBV5-1 - CASSYPDRANTEAFF TGCGCCAGCAGCTACCCGGACAGGGCGAACACTGAAGCTTTCTTT
TRBJ2-5 TRBD1 TRBV11-1 - CASSSQGAAETQYF TGTGCCAGCAGCTCGCAGGGGGCCGCAGAGACCCAGTACTTC
TRBJ2-3 - TRBV11-2 few CASSPMGRVTDTQYF TGTGCCAGCAGCCCCATGGGCAGGGTTACAGATACGCAGTATTTT
TRBJ1-1 - TRBV2 - CASSGPRGRAEAFF TGTGCCAGCAGTGGGCCCAGGGGTAGGGCTGAAGCTTTCTTT
TRBJ2-3 - TRBV2 - CASTVGGSSTDTQYF TGTGCCAGTACCGTGGGGGGATCTAGCACAGATACGCAGTATTTT
TRBJ2-7 - TRBV7-6 few CASSLDEGTSAYEQYF TGTGCCAGCAGCTTAGATGAGGGGACATCCGCCTACGAGCAGTACTTC
TRBJ1-2 TRBD1 TRBV6-5 - CASRAPGTGGVGYTF TGTGCCAGCAGAGCTCCCGGGACAGGAGGGGTGGGCTACACCTTC
TRBJ2-6 TRBD1 TRBV27 - CASRVWGQNSGANVLTF TGTGCCAGCCGGGTGTGGGGACAGAACTCTGGGGCCAACGTCCTGACTTTC
TRBJ2-3 TRBD2 TRBV29-1 - CSGGPLAGGPDTQYF TGCAGCGGGGGTCCACTAGCGGGGGGGCCAGATACGCAGTATTTT
TRBJ1-2 - TRBV28 - CASLDGETVGYTF TGTGCCAGCCTTGACGGGGAGACGGTTGGCTACACCTTC
TRBJ1-2 TRBD1 TRBV4-3 - CASSQDTGGGYGYTF TGCGCCAGCAGCCAAGATACAGGGGGAGGCTATGGCTACACCTTC
TRBJ2-2 - TRBV2 - CASLDDSYTGELFF TGTGCCAGCTTGGACGACAGTTACACCGGGGAGCTGTTTTTT
TRBJ1-6 TRBD1 TRBV10-3 - CAIRDSRERNSPLHF TGTGCCATACGGGACAGCCGGGAGCGAAATTCACCCCTCCACTTT
TRBJ1-1 TRBD1 TRBV11-2 once CASSLDLTGVNTEAFF TGTGCCAGCAGCTTGGACCTGACAGGGGTGAACACTGAAGCTTTCTTT
TRBJ1-5 TRBD1 TRBV9 - CASSSGGKQPQHF TGTGCCAGCAGTTCAGGGGGCAAACAGCCCCAGCATTTT
TRBJ1-6 - TRBV11-2 few CASSLAGPLGNSPLHF TGTGCCAGCAGCTTAGCTGGACCCCTTGGGAATTCACCCCTCCACTTT
TRBJ2-7 - TRBV7-6 large CASSLGPNYEQYF TGTGCCAGCAGCTTGGGACCCAACTACGAGCAGTACTTC
TRBJ1-2 - TRBV9 - CASSPGPDSNYGYTF TGTGCCAGCAGCCCAGGACCCGATTCTAACTATGGCTACACCTTC
TRBJ1-6 - TRBV11-1 once CASSGDAYSYNSPLHF TGTGCCAGCAGCGGAGATGCCTACTCCTATAATTCACCCCTCCACTTT
TRBJ2-3 - TRBV4-3 - CASSQQGDSYNTDTQYF TGCGCCAGCAGCCAACAGGGTGACTCCTACAACACAGATACGCAGTATTTT
TRBJ1-2 - TRBV28 - CASRRTATNYGYTF TGTGCCAGCAGGCGGACAGCGACTAACTATGGCTACACCTTC
TRBJ1-1 - TRBV4-1 once CASSQKRGNMNTEAFF TGCGCCAGCAGCCAAAAAAGGGGGAACATGAACACTGAAGCTTTCTTT